Presented here are 2 T cell receptor beta chains from one specimen sequenced in a study of radiotherapy plus CTLA-4 blockade in lung cancer. The table came from immunoSEQ multiplex PCR; TCRdb's copy has only in-frame clones and leaves some out. The table has approximately 76,000 clones, 60% to 85% seen once. The sequencing used peripheral blood, collected from a patient treated with radiotherapy plus ipilimumab. Receptor source: a human donor with non-small cell lung cancer who had a partial response to radiotherapy plus ipilimumab. Some clones in this sample may be carry-over from other donors' samples.

This chain uses TRBV28 with TRBJ1-1; tentatively, D is TRBD1 (6 bases). Deletions cut 9 bases from V and 10 bases from J, with 24 bases between. The CDR3 covers 14 residues. CDR1 MDHEN and CDR2 SYDVKM come from the germline V gene. In DNA form, the CDR3 reads TGTGCCAGTAGGCCCCAAACAGGGCCGTTAAGAGCTTTCTTT. Translated: CASRPQTGPLRAFF. Variable domain in full (rest from reference TRBV28 and TRBJ1-1): DVKVTQSSRYLVKRTGEKVFLECVQDMDHENMFWYRQDPGLGLRLIYFSYDVKMKEKGDIPEGYSVSREKKERFSLILESASTNQTSMYLCASRPQTGPLRAFFGQGTRLTVV.

This clone has a handful of counts. The genes are TRBV10-2 and TRBJ2-3; 8 bases are a match to TRBD2. The V segment lost 0 bases and the J segment 4 bases; nucleotides outside the gene matches: 3. The germline V gene encodes CDR1 WSHSY and CDR2 SAAADI. The CDR3 covers 15 residues. This CDR3 is CASSESFGGADTQYF. The CDR3 DNA is TGCGCCAGCAGTGAGTCCTTCGGGGGGGCAGATACGCAGTATTTT.